The present entry profiles one T cell receptor beta chain with its context. Sequenced by immunoSEQ multiplex PCR; TCRdb stores in-frame clones only, minus some. Seen here are under 25,000 clones, roughly 90% observed once, and the top ten hold roughly 8.4%. The CDR3 is made up of 10 amino acids. Germline-derived CDR1 and CDR2 are MNHNS and SASEGT. Trimming removed 8 bases from V and 8 bases from J, with 9 bases in between. These data originate in a study of T cell changes during pregnancy in multiple sclerosis. The sample was CD8+ T cells from peripheral blood mononuclear cells, taken after pregnancy. The TCR sequence derives from a female donor with multiple sclerosis, enrolled in a pregnancy study. The chain carries TRBV6-1 and TRBJ1-1; a possible D gene is TRBD1 (6 bases). CDR3 region: CASAGQEAFF. CDR3 in DNA: TGTGCCAGCGCAGGACAGGAAGCTTTCTTT.